This T cell receptor beta chain was recovered during a study of blood T cell repertoires in COVID-19. The CDR3 runs to 14 residues. CDR1 is MNHEY, CDR2 SMNVEV, per germline (reference sequence). V shed 8 bases, J shed 4 bases, and the junction held 10 bases outside the gene matches. Sequencing used immunoSEQ multiplex PCR; TCRdb keeps in-frame clones, though not all of them. This sample has fewer than 250,000 clones; around 90% occur once, and the top ten carry about 3%. The rearrangement joins TRBV27 to TRBJ1-1, with 7 bases identical to TRBD1. This receptor was identified in a man in his 60s with acute or convalescent COVID-19. Specimen: peripheral blood. CDR3 residues: CASRRGPGATEAFF. CDR3 DNA: TGTGCCAGCCGAAGGGGGCCTGGGGCCACTGAAGCTTTCTTT.